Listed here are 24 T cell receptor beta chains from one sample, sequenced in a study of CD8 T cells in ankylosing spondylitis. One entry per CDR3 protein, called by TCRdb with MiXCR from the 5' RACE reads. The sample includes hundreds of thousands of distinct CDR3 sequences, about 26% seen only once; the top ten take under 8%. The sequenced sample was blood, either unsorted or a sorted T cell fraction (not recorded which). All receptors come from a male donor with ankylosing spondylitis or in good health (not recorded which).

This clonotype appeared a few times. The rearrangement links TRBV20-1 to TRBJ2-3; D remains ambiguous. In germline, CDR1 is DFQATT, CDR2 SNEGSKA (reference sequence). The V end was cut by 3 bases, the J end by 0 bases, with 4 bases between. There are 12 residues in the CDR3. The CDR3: CSARWSTDTQYF. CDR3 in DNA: TGCAGTGCTAGGTGGAGCACAGATACGCAGTATTTT.

The CDR3 DNA sequence: TGTGCCAGCAGCGAGACCACAGGGCACTACACCTTC. Translation gives CASSETTGHYTF. The rearrangement joins TRBV6-6 to TRBJ1-2, with D perhaps TRBD1 (6 bases). The CDR3 is 12 residues long. V shed 6 bases and J shed 10 bases, with 15 bases lying between them. Per the germline V gene, CDR1 is MNHNY and CDR2 is SVGAGI (reference sequence).

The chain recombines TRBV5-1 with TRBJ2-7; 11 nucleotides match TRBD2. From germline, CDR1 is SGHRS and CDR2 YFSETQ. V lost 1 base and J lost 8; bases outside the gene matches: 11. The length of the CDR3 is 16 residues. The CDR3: CASSLSIAGGPNQQYF. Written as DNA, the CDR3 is TGCGCCAGCAGCTTGTCAATAGCGGGAGGGCCGAACCAGCAGTACTTC. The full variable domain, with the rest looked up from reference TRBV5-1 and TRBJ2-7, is KAGVTQTPRYLIKTRGQQVTLSCSPISGHRSVSWYQQTPGQGLQFLFEYFSETQRNKGNFPGRFSGRQFSNSRSEMNVSTLELGDSALYLCASSLSIAGGPNQQYFGPGTRLTVT.

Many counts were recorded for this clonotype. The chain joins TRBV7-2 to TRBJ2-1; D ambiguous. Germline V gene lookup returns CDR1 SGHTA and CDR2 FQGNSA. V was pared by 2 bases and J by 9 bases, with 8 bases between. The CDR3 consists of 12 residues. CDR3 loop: CASSLLGIEQFF. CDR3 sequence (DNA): TGTGCCAGCAGCTTATTGGGTATTGAGCAGTTCTTC.

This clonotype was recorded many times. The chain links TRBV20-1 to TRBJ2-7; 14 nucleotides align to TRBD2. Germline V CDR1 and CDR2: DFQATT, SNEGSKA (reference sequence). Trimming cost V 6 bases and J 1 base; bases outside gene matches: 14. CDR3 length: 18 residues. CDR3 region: CSATGLAGGMSGSYEQYF. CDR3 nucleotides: TGCAGTGCCACCGGACTAGCGGGAGGAATGTCGGGGTCCTACGAGCAGTACTTC.

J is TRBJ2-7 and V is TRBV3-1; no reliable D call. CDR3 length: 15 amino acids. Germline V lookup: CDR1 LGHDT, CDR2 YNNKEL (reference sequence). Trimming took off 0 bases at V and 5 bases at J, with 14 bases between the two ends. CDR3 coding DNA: TGTGCCAGCAGCCAAGAGTCGGGCCGGCACCACGAGCAGTACTTC. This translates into CASSQESGRHHEQYF.

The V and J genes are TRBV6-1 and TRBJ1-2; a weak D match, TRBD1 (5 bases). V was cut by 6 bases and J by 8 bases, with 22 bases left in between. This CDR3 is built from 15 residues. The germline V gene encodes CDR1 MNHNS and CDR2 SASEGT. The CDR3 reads CASRRQWGTADGYTF. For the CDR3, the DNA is TGTGCCAGCAGAAGACAGTGGGGAACGGCGGACGGCTACACCTTC.

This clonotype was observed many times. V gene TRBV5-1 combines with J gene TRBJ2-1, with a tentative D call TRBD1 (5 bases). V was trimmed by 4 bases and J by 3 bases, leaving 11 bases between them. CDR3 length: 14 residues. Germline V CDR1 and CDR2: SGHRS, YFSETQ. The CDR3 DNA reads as TGCGCCAGCAGCCCTCAGGGAATCTACAATGAGCAGTTCTTC. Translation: CASSPQGIYNEQFF.

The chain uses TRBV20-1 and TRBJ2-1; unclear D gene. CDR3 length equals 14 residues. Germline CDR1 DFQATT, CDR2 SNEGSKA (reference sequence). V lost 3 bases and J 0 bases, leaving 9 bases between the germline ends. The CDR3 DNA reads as TGCAGTGCTAGGAAGACAATCTCCTACAATGAGCAGTTCTTC. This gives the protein CSARKTISYNEQFF.

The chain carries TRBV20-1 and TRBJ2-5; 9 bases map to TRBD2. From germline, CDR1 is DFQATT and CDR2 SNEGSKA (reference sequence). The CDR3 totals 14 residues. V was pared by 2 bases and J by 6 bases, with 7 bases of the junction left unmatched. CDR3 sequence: CSARSREGIKTQYF. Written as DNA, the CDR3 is TGCAGTGCTAGATCGCGGGAGGGCATCAAGACCCAGTACTTC.

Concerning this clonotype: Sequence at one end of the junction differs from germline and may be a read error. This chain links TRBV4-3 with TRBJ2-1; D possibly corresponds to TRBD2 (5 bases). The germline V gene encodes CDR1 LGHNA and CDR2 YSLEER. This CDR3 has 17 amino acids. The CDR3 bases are TGCGCCAGCAGCCAAGACCCCCTAGCTTACACCTACAATAAGCAGTTCTTC. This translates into CASSQDPLAYTYNKQFF.

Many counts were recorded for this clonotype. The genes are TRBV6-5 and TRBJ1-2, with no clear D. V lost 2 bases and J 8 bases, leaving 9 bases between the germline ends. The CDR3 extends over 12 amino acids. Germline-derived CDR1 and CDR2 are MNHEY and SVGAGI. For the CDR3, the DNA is TGTGCCAGCAGTTACCTGACGGGCGGCTACACCTTC. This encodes CASSYLTGGYTF.

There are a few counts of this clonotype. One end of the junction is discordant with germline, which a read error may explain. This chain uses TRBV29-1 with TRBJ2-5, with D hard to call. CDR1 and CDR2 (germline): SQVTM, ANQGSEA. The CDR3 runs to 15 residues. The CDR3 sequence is CSVDAPQKKQGTQYF. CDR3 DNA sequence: TGCAGCGTTGACGCACCCCAGAAGAAGCAAGGGACCCAGTACTTC. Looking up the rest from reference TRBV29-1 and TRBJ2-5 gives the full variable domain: SAVISQKPSRDICQRGTSLTIQCQVDSQVTMMFWYRQQPGQSLTLIATANQGSEATYESGFVIDKFPISRPNLTFSTLTVSNMSPEDSSIYLCSVDAPQKKQGTQYFGPGTRLLVL.

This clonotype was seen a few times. The CDR3 DNA reads TGTGCCAGCAGACGTTTACAGGGTTACAATGAGCAGTTCTTC. Amino acid sequence: CASRRLQGYNEQFF. V usage is TRBV7-8 and J usage is TRBJ2-1; TRBD1 might be the D (6 bases). The CDR3 runs to 14 residues. V was trimmed by 6 bases and J by 4 bases, leaving 13 bases between them. Germline V gene sequence: CDR1 SGHVS, CDR2 FQNEAQ.

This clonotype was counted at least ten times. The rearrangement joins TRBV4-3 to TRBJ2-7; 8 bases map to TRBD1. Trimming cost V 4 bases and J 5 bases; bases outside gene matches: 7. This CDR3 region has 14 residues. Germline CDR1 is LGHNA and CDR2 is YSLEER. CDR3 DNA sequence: TGCGCCAGCAGCCCCGGACAGGGTGTACACGAGCAGTACTTC. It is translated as CASSPGQGVHEQYF.

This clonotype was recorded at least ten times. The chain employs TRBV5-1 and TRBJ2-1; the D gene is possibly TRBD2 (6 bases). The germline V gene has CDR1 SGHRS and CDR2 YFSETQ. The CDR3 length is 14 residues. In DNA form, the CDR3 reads TGCGCTAGCGGCAGGGCGGGACCTTACAATGAGCAGTTCTTC. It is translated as CASGRAGPYNEQFF.

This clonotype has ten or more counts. The CDR3 DNA follows: TGTGCCAGCAGCACGGCCCCGGGGACAGATACGCAGTATTTT. It encodes CASSTAPGTDTQYF. The chain is built from TRBV5-6 and TRBJ2-3; tentative D call: TRBD2 (5 bases). This CDR3 contains 14 residues. Germline V gene data show CDR1 as SGHDT and CDR2 as YYEEEE. V was shortened by 4 bases and J by 3 bases, with 12 bases between the two germline ends.

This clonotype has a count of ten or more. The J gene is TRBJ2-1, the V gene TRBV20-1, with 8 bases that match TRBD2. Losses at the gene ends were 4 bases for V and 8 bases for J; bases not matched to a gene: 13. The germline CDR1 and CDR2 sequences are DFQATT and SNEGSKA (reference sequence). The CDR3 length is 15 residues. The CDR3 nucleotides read TGCAGTGCTAAGAACCCGGGACTAGTTAATCATGAGCAGTTCTTC. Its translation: CSAKNPGLVNHEQFF.

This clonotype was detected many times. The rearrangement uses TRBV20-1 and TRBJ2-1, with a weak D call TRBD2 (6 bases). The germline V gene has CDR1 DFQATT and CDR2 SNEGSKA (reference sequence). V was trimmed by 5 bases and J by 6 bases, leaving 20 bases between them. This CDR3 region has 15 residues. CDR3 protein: CSAEPTRRSVNEQFF. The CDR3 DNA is TGCAGTGCTGAACCGACTAGGAGGAGCGTCAATGAGCAGTTCTTC.

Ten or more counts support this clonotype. The CDR3 spells CSARVAETQYF. CDR3 in DNA: TGCAGTGCTAGAGTCGCGGAGACCCAGTACTTC. This chain links TRBV20-1 with TRBJ2-5; D call uncertain. There are 11 residues in the CDR3. V was shortened by 1 base and J by 5 bases, with 5 bases between the two germline ends. CDR1 is DFQATT, CDR2 SNEGSKA, per germline (reference sequence).

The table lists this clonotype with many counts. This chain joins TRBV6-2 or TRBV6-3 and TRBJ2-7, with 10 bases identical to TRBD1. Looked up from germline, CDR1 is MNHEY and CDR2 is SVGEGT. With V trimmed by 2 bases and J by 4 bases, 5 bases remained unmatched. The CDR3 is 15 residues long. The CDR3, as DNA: TGTGCCAGCAGTTACGAGGGACAGGGGTGGTACGAGCAGTACTTC. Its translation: CASSYEGQGWYEQYF.

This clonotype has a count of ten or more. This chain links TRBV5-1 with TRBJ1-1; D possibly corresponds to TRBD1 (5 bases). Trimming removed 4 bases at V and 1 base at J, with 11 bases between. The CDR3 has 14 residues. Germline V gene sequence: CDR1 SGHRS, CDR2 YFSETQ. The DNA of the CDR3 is TGCGCCAGCAGCGTCGAGGGACCGAACACTGAAGCTTTCTTT. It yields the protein CASSVEGPNTEAFF.

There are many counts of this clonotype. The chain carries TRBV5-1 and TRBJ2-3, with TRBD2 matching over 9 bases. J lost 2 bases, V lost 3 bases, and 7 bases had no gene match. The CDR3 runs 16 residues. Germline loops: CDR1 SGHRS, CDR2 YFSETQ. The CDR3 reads CASSSLTSGPTDTQYF. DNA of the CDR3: TGCGCCAGCAGCTCTCTGACTAGCGGACCCACAGATACGCAGTATTTT.

The CDR3 loop reads CSARLAREVRETQYF. CDR3 nucleotides: TGCAGTGCTAGGCTCGCGCGGGAGGTTCGGGAGACCCAGTACTTC. The V gene is TRBV20-1, the J gene TRBJ2-5; 8 nucleotides agree with TRBD2. CDR1 is DFQATT, CDR2 SNEGSKA, per germline (reference sequence). The CDR3 is made up of 15 amino acids. V shed 3 bases, J shed 5 bases, and the junction held 11 bases outside the gene matches.